A selection of T cell receptor beta chains follows, all from one sample in a study of Ad26.COV2.S vaccination and SARS-CoV-2 variants. TCRdb's table, derived via immunoSEQ multiplex PCR, lists solely in-frame clones and lacks some. The sample includes a few hundred thousand clones, around 87% of them seen just once. The sample consisted of peripheral blood, taken in a trial of Ad26.COV2.S vaccine versus placebo. These receptors came from a person aged 18-65 years who received the Ad26.COV2.S COVID-19 vaccine or a placebo. Both conserved end residues are part of each CDR3. The order of the fields is V gene, clone size, D gene, J gene, CDR3 protein, CDR3 DNA. D genes are given only for firm matches. Clone sizes are given selectively: once, few, many, or a class where the clone is expanded.

v_call: TRBV29-1
clone_size: once
d_call: NA
j_call: TRBJ2-5
cdr3_aa: CSVDMGRETQYF
cdr3_nt: TGCAGCGTTGACATGGGGCGAGAGACCCAGTACTTC

v_call: TRBV25-1
clone_size: once
d_call: NA
j_call: TRBJ2-3
cdr3_aa: CASSTQGNTQYF
cdr3_nt: TGTGCCAGCAGCACGCAGGGTAATACGCAGTATTTT

v_call: TRBV15
clone_size: NA
d_call: TRBD2
j_call: TRBJ2-3
cdr3_aa: CATSRDQGGTTSTDTQYF
cdr3_nt: TGTGCCACCAGCAGAGATCAGGGAGGGACGACAAGCACAGATACGCAGTATTTT

v_call: TRBV27
clone_size: NA
d_call: NA
j_call: TRBJ2-4
cdr3_aa: CASRGLSNIQYF
cdr3_nt: TGTGCCAGCAGGGGCCTCTCGAACATTCAGTACTTC

v_call: TRBV14
clone_size: NA
d_call: TRBD1
j_call: TRBJ2-3
cdr3_aa: CASSQDRKGQVGGTQYF
cdr3_nt: TGTGCCAGCAGCCAAGATCGAAAGGGACAGGTAGGGGGTACGCAGTATTTT

v_call: TRBV23-1
clone_size: once
d_call: NA
j_call: TRBJ2-5
cdr3_aa: CEGVGQETQYF
cdr3_nt: TGCGAGGGAGTAGGCCAAGAGACCCAGTACTTC

v_call: TRBV11-3
clone_size: NA
d_call: NA
j_call: TRBJ2-1
cdr3_aa: CASSLDLYNEQFF
cdr3_nt: TGTGCCAGCAGCTTAGACCTGTACAATGAGCAGTTCTTC

v_call: TRBV5-1
clone_size: NA
d_call: TRBD2
j_call: TRBJ2-7
cdr3_aa: CASSFGTSGEGEQYF
cdr3_nt: TGCGCCAGCAGCTTCGGGACTAGCGGGGAAGGGGAGCAGTACTTC

v_call: TRBV25-1
clone_size: NA
d_call: NA
j_call: TRBJ2-7
cdr3_aa: CASSSGIIPYEQYF
cdr3_nt: TGTGCCAGCAGCTCCGGGATCATACCTTACGAGCAGTACTTC

v_call: TRBV4-3
clone_size: NA
d_call: NA
j_call: TRBJ2-3
cdr3_aa: CASSQVGQRGSTDTQYF
cdr3_nt: TGCGCCAGCAGCCAAGTGGGACAGCGGGGAAGCACAGATACGCAGTATTTT

v_call: TRBV30
clone_size: NA
d_call: NA
j_call: TRBJ1-5
cdr3_aa: CAWSVGQGGQPQHF
cdr3_nt: TGTGCCTGGAGTGTTGGGCAGGGTGGTCAGCCCCAGCATTTT

v_call: TRBV10-3
clone_size: NA
d_call: NA
j_call: TRBJ1-4
cdr3_aa: CAAKAEPPEKLFF
cdr3_nt: TGTGCCGCAAAGGCAGAACCACCAGAAAAACTGTTTTTT

v_call: TRBV6-2/TRBV6-3
clone_size: NA
d_call: TRBD2
j_call: TRBJ2-4
cdr3_aa: CASSYSRLAVAKNIQYF
cdr3_nt: TGTGCCAGCAGTTACTCGCGGCTAGCGGTAGCCAAAAACATTCAGTACTTC

v_call: TRBV7-3
clone_size: NA
d_call: NA
j_call: TRBJ2-1
cdr3_aa: CASSLIAGSYNEQFF
cdr3_nt: TGTGCCAGCAGCTTAATCGCGGGGAGCTACAATGAGCAGTTCTTC

v_call: TRBV7-8
clone_size: NA
d_call: NA
j_call: TRBJ2-7
cdr3_aa: CASSFGGQGPAYEQYF
cdr3_nt: TGTGCCAGCAGCTTTGGAGGGCAGGGGCCTGCCTACGAGCAGTACTTC

v_call: TRBV5-6
clone_size: NA
d_call: NA
j_call: TRBJ2-7
cdr3_aa: CASSGVSYEQYF
cdr3_nt: TGTGCCAGCAGCGGGGTTTCCTACGAGCAGTACTTC

v_call: TRBV7-9
clone_size: NA
d_call: TRBD1
j_call: TRBJ1-5
cdr3_aa: CASSVSGTESNQPQHF
cdr3_nt: TGTGCCAGCAGCGTCTCCGGGACAGAAAGCAATCAGCCCCAGCATTTT

v_call: TRBV14
clone_size: NA
d_call: NA
j_call: TRBJ1-2
cdr3_aa: CASSQGRGTGYGYTF
cdr3_nt: TGTGCCAGCAGCCAAGGTAGAGGGACGGGCTATGGCTACACCTTC

v_call: TRBV12-3/TRBV12-4
clone_size: NA
d_call: NA
j_call: TRBJ2-7
cdr3_aa: CASSQSPYEQYF
cdr3_nt: TGTGCCAGCAGCCAATCGCCCTACGAGCAGTACTTC

v_call: TRBV28
clone_size: NA
d_call: NA
j_call: TRBJ2-7
cdr3_aa: CASSFVGESTYEQYF
cdr3_nt: TGTGCCAGCAGTTTTGTCGGGGAATCGACCTACGAGCAGTACTTC

v_call: TRBV7-9
clone_size: NA
d_call: NA
j_call: TRBJ2-2
cdr3_aa: CASHTGGENTGELFF
cdr3_nt: TGTGCCAGCCACACAGGCGGGGAAAACACCGGGGAGCTGTTTTTT

v_call: TRBV12-3/TRBV12-4
clone_size: NA
d_call: TRBD2
j_call: TRBJ2-2
cdr3_aa: CASSSAGTGELFF
cdr3_nt: TGTGCCAGCAGTTCAGCGGGGACCGGGGAGCTGTTTTTT

v_call: TRBV21-1
clone_size: NA
d_call: NA
j_call: TRBJ2-7
cdr3_aa: CASSKFGADEQYF
cdr3_nt: TGTGCCAGCAGCAAGTTTGGGGCCGACGAGCAGTACTTC

v_call: TRBV7-9
clone_size: NA
d_call: NA
j_call: TRBJ1-1
cdr3_aa: CASSLGRGDTEAFF
cdr3_nt: TGTGCCAGCAGCTTAGGTAGGGGGGACACTGAAGCTTTCTTT

v_call: TRBV29-1
clone_size: NA
d_call: TRBD1
j_call: TRBJ1-1
cdr3_aa: CSAGGGDLNTEAFF
cdr3_nt: TGCAGCGCCGGAGGGGGCGATTTGAACACTGAAGCTTTCTTT

v_call: TRBV7-6
clone_size: NA
d_call: NA
j_call: TRBJ2-2
cdr3_aa: CATQGPNTGELFF
cdr3_nt: TGTGCCACCCAGGGTCCGAACACCGGGGAGCTGTTTTTT

v_call: TRBV5-4
clone_size: NA
d_call: NA
j_call: TRBJ2-2
cdr3_aa: CASSLEYTGELFF
cdr3_nt: TGTGCCAGCAGCCTCGAGTACACCGGGGAGCTGTTTTTT

v_call: TRBV12-2
clone_size: NA
d_call: NA
j_call: TRBJ1-4
cdr3_aa: CASLLGVANEKLFF
cdr3_nt: TGTGCAAGTCTCCTAGGGGTGGCTAATGAAAAACTGTTTTTT

v_call: TRBV5-1
clone_size: few
d_call: NA
j_call: TRBJ2-2
cdr3_aa: CASSLEARANTGELFF
cdr3_nt: TGCGCCAGCAGCTTGGAAGCCAGGGCAAACACCGGGGAGCTGTTTTTT

v_call: TRBV6-2/TRBV6-3
clone_size: few
d_call: NA
j_call: TRBJ2-7
cdr3_aa: CASSYPFRGTIYEQYF
cdr3_nt: TGTGCCAGCAGTTACCCATTTAGGGGTACAATCTACGAGCAGTACTTC

v_call: TRBV19
clone_size: NA
d_call: TRBD1
j_call: TRBJ1-5
cdr3_aa: CASSPDREWGNQPQHF
cdr3_nt: TGTGCCAGTAGTCCTGACAGGGAGTGGGGCAATCAGCCCCAGCATTTT

v_call: TRBV2
clone_size: NA
d_call: NA
j_call: TRBJ1-1
cdr3_aa: CASSGDRPGLWNTEAFF
cdr3_nt: TGTGCCAGCAGTGGAGACCGACCGGGACTCTGGAACACTGAAGCTTTCTTT

v_call: TRBV6-2/TRBV6-3
clone_size: once
d_call: NA
j_call: TRBJ1-5
cdr3_aa: CASSWGRAGDQPQHF
cdr3_nt: TGTGCCAGCAGTTGGGGTAGGGCAGGTGATCAGCCCCAGCATTTT

v_call: TRBV7-9
clone_size: NA
d_call: TRBD1
j_call: TRBJ2-2
cdr3_aa: CASSPHRGRTGELFF
cdr3_nt: TGTGCCAGCAGCCCCCACAGGGGGCGGACCGGGGAGCTGTTTTTT

v_call: TRBV7-6
clone_size: NA
d_call: TRBD2
j_call: TRBJ2-5
cdr3_aa: CASSLGGLPARETQYF
cdr3_nt: TGTGCCAGCAGCTTAGGGGGACTACCAGCCCGAGAGACCCAGTACTTC

v_call: TRBV24-1
clone_size: NA
d_call: NA
j_call: TRBJ2-4
cdr3_aa: CATSDPTADTKNIQYF
cdr3_nt: TGTGCCACCAGTGACCCAACAGCAGACACCAAAAACATTCAGTACTTC

v_call: TRBV21-1
clone_size: NA
d_call: NA
j_call: TRBJ1-1
cdr3_aa: CASSKASGTGAITEAFF
cdr3_nt: TGTGCCAGCAGCAAAGCCTCAGGGACCGGGGCGATCACTGAAGCTTTCTTT

v_call: TRBV7-9
clone_size: NA
d_call: TRBD2
j_call: TRBJ2-1
cdr3_aa: CASSLGGGSYNEQFF
cdr3_nt: TGTGCCAGCAGCTTAGGCGGGGGGTCCTACAATGAGCAGTTCTTC

v_call: TRBV6-6
clone_size: NA
d_call: NA
j_call: TRBJ2-7
cdr3_aa: CASSYVGVRYEQYF
cdr3_nt: TGTGCCAGCAGTTACGTAGGGGTTCGGTACGAGCAGTACTTC

v_call: TRBV27
clone_size: NA
d_call: NA
j_call: TRBJ2-3
cdr3_aa: CASSLGTDTQYF
cdr3_nt: TGTGCCAGCAGTTTGGGCACAGATACGCAGTATTTT

v_call: TRBV6-4
clone_size: NA
d_call: NA
j_call: TRBJ1-2
cdr3_aa: CASSDSQGTGGYTF
cdr3_nt: TGTGCCAGCAGTGACTCTCAGGGGACCGGTGGCTACACCTTC

v_call: TRBV27
clone_size: NA
d_call: NA
j_call: TRBJ2-7
cdr3_aa: CASSSRGRPYEQYF
cdr3_nt: TGTGCCAGCAGTTCCCGGGGACGGCCTTACGAGCAGTACTTC

v_call: TRBV4-2
clone_size: NA
d_call: NA
j_call: TRBJ2-1
cdr3_aa: CASSQDRDTSYNEQFF
cdr3_nt: TGTGCCAGCAGCCAAGATCGGGACACATCCTACAATGAGCAGTTCTTC

v_call: TRBV3-1/TRBV3-2
clone_size: NA
d_call: NA
j_call: TRBJ1-1
cdr3_aa: CASSQGGDTEAFF
cdr3_nt: TGTGCCAGCAGCCAGGGGGGGGACACTGAAGCTTTCTTT

v_call: TRBV29-1
clone_size: NA
d_call: TRBD2
j_call: TRBJ2-7
cdr3_aa: CSVATSGVNIEEQYF
cdr3_nt: TGCAGCGTTGCGACTAGCGGGGTAAATATAGAAGAGCAGTACTTC

v_call: TRBV6-5
clone_size: NA
d_call: NA
j_call: TRBJ1-2
cdr3_aa: CASSSRRAPTNYGYTF
cdr3_nt: TGTGCCAGCAGTTCTCGAAGGGCTCCCACTAACTATGGCTACACCTTC

v_call: TRBV11-2
clone_size: few
d_call: TRBD2
j_call: TRBJ2-1
cdr3_aa: CASSLGGGGIYNEQFF
cdr3_nt: TGTGCCAGCAGCCTAGGAGGCGGGGGGATTTACAATGAGCAGTTCTTC

v_call: TRBV3-1/TRBV3-2
clone_size: NA
d_call: TRBD1
j_call: TRBJ2-7
cdr3_aa: CASSPDRASYEQYF
cdr3_nt: TGTGCCAGCAGTCCCGACAGGGCCTCCTACGAGCAGTACTTC

v_call: TRBV2
clone_size: NA
d_call: NA
j_call: TRBJ1-2
cdr3_aa: CASSSQGGDRSGYTF
cdr3_nt: TGTGCCAGCAGCTCCCAAGGCGGGGACCGGTCTGGCTACACCTTC

v_call: TRBV30
clone_size: NA
d_call: TRBD2
j_call: TRBJ2-3
cdr3_aa: CAWSVGLAETDTQYF
cdr3_nt: TGTGCCTGGAGTGTAGGTCTAGCGGAGACAGATACGCAGTATTTT

v_call: TRBV18
clone_size: NA
d_call: TRBD2
j_call: TRBJ2-5
cdr3_aa: CASSLGTRGETQYF
cdr3_nt: TGTGCCAGCTCACTCGGGACTAGGGGAGAGACCCAGTACTTC